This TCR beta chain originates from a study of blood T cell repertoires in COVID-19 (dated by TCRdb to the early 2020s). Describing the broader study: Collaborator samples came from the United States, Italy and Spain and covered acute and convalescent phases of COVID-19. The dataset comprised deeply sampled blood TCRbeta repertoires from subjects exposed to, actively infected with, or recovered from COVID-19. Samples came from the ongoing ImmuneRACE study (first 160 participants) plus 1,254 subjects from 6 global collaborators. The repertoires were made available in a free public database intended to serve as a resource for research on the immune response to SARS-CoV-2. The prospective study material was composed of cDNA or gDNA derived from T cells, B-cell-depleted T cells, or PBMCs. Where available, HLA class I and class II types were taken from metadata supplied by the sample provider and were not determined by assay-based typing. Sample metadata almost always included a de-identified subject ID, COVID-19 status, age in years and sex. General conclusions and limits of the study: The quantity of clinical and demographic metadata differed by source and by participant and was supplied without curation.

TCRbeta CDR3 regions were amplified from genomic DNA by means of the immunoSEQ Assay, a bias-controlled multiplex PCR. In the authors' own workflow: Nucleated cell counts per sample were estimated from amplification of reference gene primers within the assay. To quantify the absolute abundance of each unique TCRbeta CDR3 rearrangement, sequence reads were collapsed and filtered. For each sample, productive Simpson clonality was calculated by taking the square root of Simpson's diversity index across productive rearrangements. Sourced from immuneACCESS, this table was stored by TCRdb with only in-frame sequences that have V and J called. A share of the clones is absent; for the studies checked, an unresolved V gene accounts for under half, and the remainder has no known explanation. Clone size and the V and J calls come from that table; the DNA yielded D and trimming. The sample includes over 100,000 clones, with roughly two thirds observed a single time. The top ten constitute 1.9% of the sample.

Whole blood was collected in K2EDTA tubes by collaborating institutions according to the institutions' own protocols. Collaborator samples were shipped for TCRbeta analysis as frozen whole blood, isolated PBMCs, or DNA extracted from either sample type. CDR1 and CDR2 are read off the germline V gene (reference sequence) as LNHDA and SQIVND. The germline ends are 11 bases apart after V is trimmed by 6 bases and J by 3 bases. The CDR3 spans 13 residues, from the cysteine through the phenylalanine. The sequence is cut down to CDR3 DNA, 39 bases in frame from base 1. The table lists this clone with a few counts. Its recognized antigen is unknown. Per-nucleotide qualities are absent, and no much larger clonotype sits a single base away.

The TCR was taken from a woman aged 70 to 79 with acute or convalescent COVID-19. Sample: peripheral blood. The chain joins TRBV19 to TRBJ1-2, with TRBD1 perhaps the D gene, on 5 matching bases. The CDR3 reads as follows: CASRRGLDYGYTF. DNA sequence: TGTGCCAGTAGAAGGGGACTCGACTATGGCTACACCTTC.